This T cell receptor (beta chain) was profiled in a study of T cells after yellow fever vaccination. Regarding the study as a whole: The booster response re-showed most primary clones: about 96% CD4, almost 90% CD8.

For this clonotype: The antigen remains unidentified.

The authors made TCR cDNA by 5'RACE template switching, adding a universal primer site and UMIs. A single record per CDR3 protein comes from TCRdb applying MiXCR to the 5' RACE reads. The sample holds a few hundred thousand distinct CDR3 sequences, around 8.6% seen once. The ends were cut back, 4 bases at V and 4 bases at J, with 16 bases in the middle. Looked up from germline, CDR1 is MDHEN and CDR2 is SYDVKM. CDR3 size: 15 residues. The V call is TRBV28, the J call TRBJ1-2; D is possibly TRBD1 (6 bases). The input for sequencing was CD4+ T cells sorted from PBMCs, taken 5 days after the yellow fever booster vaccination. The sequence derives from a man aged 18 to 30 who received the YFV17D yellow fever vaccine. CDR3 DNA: TGTGCCAGCAGTTCACCTTCGGGGGCGGGCTATGGCTACACCTTC. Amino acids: CASSSPSGAGYGYTF.